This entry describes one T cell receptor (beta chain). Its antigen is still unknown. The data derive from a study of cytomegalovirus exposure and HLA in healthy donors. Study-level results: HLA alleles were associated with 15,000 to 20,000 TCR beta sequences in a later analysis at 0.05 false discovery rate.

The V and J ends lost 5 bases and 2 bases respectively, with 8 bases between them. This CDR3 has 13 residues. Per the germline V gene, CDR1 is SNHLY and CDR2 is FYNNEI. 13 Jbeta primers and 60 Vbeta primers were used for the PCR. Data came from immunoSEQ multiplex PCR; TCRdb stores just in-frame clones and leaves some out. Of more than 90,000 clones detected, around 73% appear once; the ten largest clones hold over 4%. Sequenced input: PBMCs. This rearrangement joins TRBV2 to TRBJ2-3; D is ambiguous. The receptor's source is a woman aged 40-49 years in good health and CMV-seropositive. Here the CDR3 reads CASSPGFTDTQYF. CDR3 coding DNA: TGTGCCAGCAGTCCTGGCTTCACAGATACGCAGTATTTT. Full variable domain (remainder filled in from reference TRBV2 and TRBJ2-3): EPEVTQTPSHQVTQMGQEVILRCVPISNHLYFYWYRQILGQKVEFLVSFYNNEISEKSEIFDDQFSVERPDGSNFTLKIRSTKLEDSAMYFCASSPGFTDTQYFGPGTRLTVL.